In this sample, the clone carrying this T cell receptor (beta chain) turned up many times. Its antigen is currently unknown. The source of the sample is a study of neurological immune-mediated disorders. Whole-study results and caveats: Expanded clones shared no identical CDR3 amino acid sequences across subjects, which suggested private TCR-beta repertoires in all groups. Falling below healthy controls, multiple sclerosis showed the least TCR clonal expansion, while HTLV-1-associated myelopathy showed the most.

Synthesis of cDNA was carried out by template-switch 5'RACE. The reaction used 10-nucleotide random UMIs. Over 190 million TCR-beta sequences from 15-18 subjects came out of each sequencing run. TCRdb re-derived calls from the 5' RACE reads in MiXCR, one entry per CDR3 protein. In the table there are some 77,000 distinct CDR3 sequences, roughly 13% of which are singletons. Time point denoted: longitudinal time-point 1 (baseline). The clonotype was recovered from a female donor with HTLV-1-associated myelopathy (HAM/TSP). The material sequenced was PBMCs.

DNA of the CDR3: TGTGCCAGCAGCTACGGGACAGGCACAGATACGCAGTATTTT. Protein product: CASSYGTGTDTQYF. The chain employs TRBV7-2 and TRBJ2-3; TRBD1 matches at 7 bases. Trimming removed 4 bases from V and 1 base from J; junction bases left unmatched: 2. The CDR3 spans 14 residues. The V gene's germline CDR1 is SGHTA and CDR2 FQGNSA.